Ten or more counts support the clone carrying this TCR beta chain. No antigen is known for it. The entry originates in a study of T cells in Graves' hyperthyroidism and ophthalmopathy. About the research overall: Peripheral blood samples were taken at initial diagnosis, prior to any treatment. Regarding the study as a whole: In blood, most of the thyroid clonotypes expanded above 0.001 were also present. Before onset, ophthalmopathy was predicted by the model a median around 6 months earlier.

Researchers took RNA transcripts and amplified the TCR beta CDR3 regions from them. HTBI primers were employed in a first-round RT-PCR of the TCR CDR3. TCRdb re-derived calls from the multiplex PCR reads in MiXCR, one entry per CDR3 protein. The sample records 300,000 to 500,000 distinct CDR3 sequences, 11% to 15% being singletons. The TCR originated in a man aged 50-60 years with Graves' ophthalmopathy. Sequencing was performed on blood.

CDR3 loop: CASSQGDRAAFF. In DNA form, the CDR3 reads TGTGCCAGCAGCCAAGGGGACAGGGCAGCTTTCTTT. The rearrangement joins TRBV3-1 to TRBJ1-1, with TRBD1 matching over 9 bases. The germline CDR1 and CDR2 sequences are LGHDT and YNNKEL (reference sequence). Losses at the gene ends were 1 base for V and 10 bases for J; bases not matched to a gene: 1. This CDR3 spans 12 amino acids.